A single sample is the source of the 21 T cell receptor beta chains below, sequenced in a study of T cells in Graves' hyperthyroidism and ophthalmopathy. What was amplified from RNA transcripts were TCR beta CDR3 regions. The study used the HTBI primer set for a first-round RT-PCR of the TCR CDR3. TCRdb re-derived calls from the multiplex PCR reads in MiXCR, one entry per CDR3 protein. This sample has over 550,000 distinct CDR3 sequences, with approximately 16% found just once. The sequenced sample was blood. All receptors derive from a woman younger than 30 with Graves' hyperthyroidism.

This clonotype has only a few counts. The chain couples TRBV19 to TRBJ1-5; tentative D call: TRBD1 (6 bases). The V end lost 5 bases, the J end lost 4 bases, and 18 bases lay between the germline ends. The CDR3 has 16 residues. Per germline, CDR1 LNHDA and CDR2 SQIVND (reference sequence). The DNA for the CDR3 is TGTGCCAGTAGTGCGCCCTCCGGGACACTTAATCAGCCCCAGCATTTT. This translates into CASSAPSGTLNQPQHF.

The J gene is TRBJ2-7, the V gene TRBV20-1; TRBD1 aligns across 7 bases. The length of the CDR3 is 14 residues. Germline lookup yields CDR1 DFQATT and CDR2 SNEGSKA (reference sequence). V gave up 3 bases and J gave up 0 bases; unmatched junction bases: 5. The CDR3: CSASEDRVSYEQYF. The CDR3 bases are TGCAGTGCTAGCGAAGACAGGGTCTCCTACGAGCAGTACTTC.

This clonotype showed up many times. The chain is built from TRBV7-2 and TRBJ2-7; 9 nucleotides align to TRBD1. Germline V lookup: CDR1 SGHTA, CDR2 FQGNSA. Losses at the gene ends were 4 bases for V and 2 bases for J; bases not matched to a gene: 6. The length of the CDR3 is 15 residues. The CDR3 coding sequence is TGTGCCAGCAGCTCATCCGGGACAGGGACCTACGAGCAGTACTTC. This sequence encodes CASSSSGTGTYEQYF. The full variable domain, in which reference TRBV7-2 and TRBJ2-7 provide the parts outside the CDR3, is GAGVSQSPSNKVTEKGKDVELRCDPISGHTALYWYRQSLGQGLEFLIYFQGNSAPDKSGLPSDRFSAERTGGSVSTLTIQRTQQEDSAVYLCASSSSGTGTYEQYFGPGTRLTVT.

This clonotype turned up a few times. The chain couples TRBV19 to TRBJ1-1, with 8 bases lining up with TRBD1. CDR1 and CDR2 (germline): LNHDA, SQIVND (reference sequence). The CDR3 has 15 amino acids. V gave up 5 bases and J gave up 1 base; unmatched junction bases: 6. As DNA, the CDR3 is TGTGCCAGTAGTCGACAGGGGTCCTGGAACACTGAAGCTTTCTTT. The encoded protein is CASSRQGSWNTEAFF.

This chain uses TRBV27 with TRBJ1-2; no clear D. Deletions cut 5 bases from V and 6 bases from J, with 19 bases between. This CDR3 contains 15 residues. Germline V lookup: CDR1 MNHEY, CDR2 SMNVEV (reference sequence). The CDR3 coding sequence is TGTGCCAGCAGTCTAGCTGGGTCTCCTCGGGATGGCTACACCTTC. Residues: CASSLAGSPRDGYTF.

This clonotype was seen at least ten times. The V gene is TRBV12-3 or TRBV12-4, the J gene TRBJ1-1; 7 bases are shared with TRBD1. The CDR3 is made up of 16 amino acids. Germline trimming cut 2 bases from V and 0 bases from J; bases unmatched to any gene: 6. The CDR3 coding sequence is TGTGCCAGCAGTTTAAGGGGGCCGGGGATGAACACTGAAGCTTTCTTT. The encoded protein is CASSLRGPGMNTEAFF.

This clonotype was counted many times. The gene calls are TRBV5-6 and TRBJ2-1, with D possibly called TRBD1 or TRBD2 (6 bases each). Germline V CDR1 and CDR2: SGHDT, YYEEEE. V gave up 4 bases and J gave up 12 bases, with 11 bases separating them. The CDR3 loop spans 11 amino acids. Written as DNA, the CDR3 is TGTGCCAGCAGCCGACTAGGGGGGCAGTTCTTC. This sequence encodes CASSRLGGQFF.

This clonotype has at least ten counts. The gene calls are TRBV29-1 and TRBJ2-1; TRBD1 aligns across 7 bases. Germline V CDR1 and CDR2: SQVTM, ANQGSEA. The CDR3 is 16 residues long. J was trimmed by 3 bases and V by 7 bases; bases with no gene match: 15. CDR3 protein: CSGTGYRGLIYNEQFF. The CDR3 bases are TGCAGCGGGACCGGCTACAGGGGCCTTATCTACAATGAGCAGTTCTTC.

This clonotype was counted a few times. This chain links TRBV2 with TRBJ2-2; D gene unclear. The CDR3 extends over 15 amino acids. CDR1 SNHLY and CDR2 FYNNEI come from the germline V gene. Trimming removed 6 bases at V and 1 base at J, with 12 bases between. CDR3 residues: CASRYPGLNTGELFF. CDR3 coding DNA: TGTGCCAGCAGATACCCGGGTCTGAACACCGGGGAGCTGTTTTTT.

The table lists this clonotype with a few counts. The chain employs TRBV15 and TRBJ1-5; D not certain. The germline V and J ends were trimmed by 0 bases and 0 bases, with 12 bases remaining between them. This CDR3 is 17 amino acids long. In germline, CDR1 is LNHNV, CDR2 YYDKDF (reference sequence). The DNA for the CDR3 is TGTGCCACCAGCAGAGATCTAAACAGTAATAGCAATCAGCCCCAGCATTTT. Translated: CATSRDLNSNSNQPQHF. Using reference TRBV15 and TRBJ1-5 for the parts outside the CDR3, the full variable domain is DAMVIQNPRYQVTQFGKPVTLSCSQTLNHNVMYWYQQKSSQAPKLLFHYYDKDFNNEADTPDNFQSRRPNTSFCFLDIRSPGLGDTAMYLCATSRDLNSNSNQPQHFGDGTRLSIL.

This clonotype was observed a few times. CDR3 residues: CATSEALGGGDTQYF. The CDR3 DNA reads TGTGCCACCAGTGAGGCTCTTGGAGGGGGGGATACGCAGTATTTT. The V gene is TRBV24-1, the J gene TRBJ2-3; D tentatively fits TRBD1 or TRBD2 (6 bases each). The CDR3 totals 15 residues. Per the germline V gene, CDR1 is KGHDR and CDR2 is SFDVKD. Trimming removed 4 bases from V and 6 bases from J, with 16 bases in between.

This chain uses TRBV19 with TRBJ1-5; TRBD1 matches 7 bases. Germline V gives CDR1 LNHDA, CDR2 SQIVND (reference sequence). The length of the CDR3 is 15 residues. V lost 2 bases, J lost 1 base, and 2 bases stayed unmatched. CDR3 bases: TGTGCCAGTAGTATACGCAGGGGGAGCAATCAGCCCCAGCATTTT. Its protein is CASSIRRGSNQPQHF.

This clonotype appeared a few times. J is TRBJ1-6 and V is TRBV19, with TRBD1 identical over 9 bases. Unmatched junction bases numbered 4, after V lost 2 bases and J lost 8 bases. CDR1 is LNHDA, CDR2 SQIVND, per germline (reference sequence). This CDR3 has 15 amino acids. CDR3 sequence (DNA): TGTGCCAGTAGTATAAGGGACAGGGCGCATTCACCCCTCCACTTT. Translating gives CASSIRDRAHSPLHF.

This clonotype has a count of ten or more. The CDR3 region has the DNA TGTGCTAGTGCCGAGATCTCCTACAATGAGCAGTTCTTC. It is translated as CASAEISYNEQFF. The rearrangement links TRBV12-5 to TRBJ2-1; no reliable D call. Germline loops: CDR1 LGHNT, CDR2 FRNRAP. CDR3 length equals 13 residues. The V end lost 7 bases, the J end lost 0 bases, and 7 bases lay between the germline ends.

The chain carries TRBV12-3 or TRBV12-4 and TRBJ2-2; no clear D. V lost 9 bases and J 0 bases, leaving 14 bases between the germline ends. This CDR3 contains 15 residues. CDR3 coding DNA: TGTGCCAGGAGGCGGCTAATACCGAACACCGGGGAGCTGTTTTTT. It encodes CARRRLIPNTGELFF.

In its sample, this clonotype was seen a few times. CDR3 sequence: CASSSGTSGAYEQYF. The CDR3 region has the DNA TGTGCCAGCAGCTCTGGGACTAGCGGGGCCTACGAGCAGTACTTC. The rearrangement links TRBV7-9 to TRBJ2-7; TRBD2 agrees at 13 bases. Trimming at V came to 4 bases and at J to 2 bases, leaving 2 bases not matched to a gene. Germline V gives CDR1 SEHNR, CDR2 FQNEAQ (reference sequence). The CDR3 has 15 amino acids.

This chain links TRBV20-1 with TRBJ1-5; TRBD1 aligns across 7 bases. V lost 6 bases and J lost 7; bases outside the gene matches: 9. Germline V CDR1 and CDR2: DFQATT, SNEGSKA (reference sequence). The CDR3 has 13 amino acids. CDR3 sequence reads: CSASQGPQQPQHF. In DNA form, the CDR3 reads TGCAGTGCATCACAGGGGCCTCAACAGCCCCAGCATTTT.

The J gene is TRBJ2-2, the V gene TRBV15, with D uncertain. This CDR3 comprises 15 residues. Trimming pared 6 bases from V and 5 bases from J, leaving 16 bases between. Germline-derived CDR1 and CDR2 are LNHNV and YYDKDF (reference sequence). The CDR3 region has the DNA TGTGCCACCAGGGTTTCTACAAGGTCGACCGGGGAGCTGTTTTTT. This sequence encodes CATRVSTRSTGELFF.

This clonotype has at least ten counts. The rearrangement uses TRBV5-5 and TRBJ1-2; no definite D call. This CDR3 comprises 15 residues. The germline V and J ends were trimmed by 4 bases and 5 bases, with 18 bases remaining between them. CDR1 is SGHKS and CDR2 is YYEKEE in the germline V gene (reference sequence). The CDR3 loop is CASSLREAERYGYTF. CDR3 bases: TGTGCCAGCAGCCTACGGGAGGCAGAACGGTATGGCTACACCTTC.

This chain uses TRBV29-1 with TRBJ2-3, with D possibly TRBD1 on 6 matching bases. CDR3 length equals 12 residues. Deletions cut 2 bases from V and 9 bases from J, with 12 bases between. Germline V gene sequence: CDR1 SQVTM, CDR2 ANQGSEA. In nucleotides, the CDR3 is TGCAGCGTTGAAACCGGACAGTGGACGCAGTATTTT. It is translated as CSVETGQWTQYF.

This chain links TRBV30 with TRBJ1-1; D call uncertain. CDR1 is GTSNPN and CDR2 is SVGIG in the germline V gene (reference sequence). Trimming cost V 3 bases and J 0 bases, with 8 bases left between them. The CDR3 runs 13 residues. CDR3 in amino acids: CAWSGAVNTEAFF. CDR3 in DNA: TGTGCCTGGAGCGGCGCGGTGAACACTGAAGCTTTCTTT.